One and the same sample provided the 32 T cell receptor beta chains below, sequenced in a study of vaccination effects on CD4 cells after COVID-19. Under the ViraFEST assay, PBMC were stimulated with viral peptide pools so that antigen-specific CD4+ T cells expanded. Sequencing was performed afterwards. Scientists isolated CD4+ T cells after a roughly 10-day culture period ended. Sometime from March through December 2020, the person acquired a SARS-CoV-2 infection that PCR confirmed. The table came from immunoSEQ multiplex PCR; TCRdb's copy has only in-frame clones and leaves some out. The table shows tens of thousands of clones, with roughly 73% occurring only once. Their antigens remain unidentified. The specimen comprised CD4+ T cells from PBMCs cultured with HIV peptides, sampled before COVID-19 vaccination. Subset reported: HIV-1 Nef peptide pool negative control/reference culture. Receptors were obtained from a human donor who had a prior SARS-CoV-2 infection.

This chain links TRBV5-5 with TRBJ2-1; D remains ambiguous. V was cut by 0 bases and J by 12 bases, with 13 bases left in between. Per germline, CDR1 SGHKS and CDR2 YYEKEE (reference sequence). The CDR3 contains 13 residues. Here the CDR3 DNA reads TGTGCCAGCAGCTTGGGTGTGGATAACGGGCAGTTCTTC. This codes for CASSLGVDNGQFF.

The chain joins TRBV12-5 to TRBJ2-5; D uncertain. Germline V gene lookup returns CDR1 LGHNT and CDR2 FRNRAP. The V gene lost 1 base and the J gene lost 5 bases, with 14 bases spanning the gap. The length of the CDR3 is 15 residues. CDR3 in amino acids: CASGLGWILLETQYF. CDR3 DNA sequence: TGTGCTAGTGGTTTGGGATGGATATTGTTGGAGACCCAGTACTTC.

The chain carries TRBV7-8 and TRBJ2-1; D may be TRBD2 (5 bases). The V gene's germline CDR1 is SGHVS and CDR2 FQNEAQ. The ends were cut back, 4 bases at V and 3 bases at J, with 10 bases in the middle. CDR3 size: 14 residues. This CDR3 reads CASSYSENYNEQFF. In nucleotides, the CDR3 is TGTGCCAGCAGCTATAGCGAGAACTACAATGAGCAGTTCTTC.

The gene calls are TRBV6-5 and TRBJ1-5; D remains unclear. From germline, CDR1 is MNHEY and CDR2 SVGAGI. V was pared by 8 bases and J by 6 bases, with 17 bases between. The CDR3 has 14 residues. For the CDR3, the DNA is TGTGCCAGCGCAGTAGAGGGATGGGGTCAGCCCCAGCATTTT. Translated, it gives CASAVEGWGQPQHF.

This clone came up once. The chain joins TRBV5-1 to TRBJ1-4, with D possibly matching TRBD1 (5 bases). The CDR3 consists of 13 residues. V was cut by 3 bases and J by 8 bases, with 11 bases left in between. Germline-derived CDR1 and CDR2 are SGHRS and YFSETQ. The CDR3 spells CASSSTAAEKLFF. CDR3 bases: TGCGCCAGCAGCTCGACAGCGGCGGAAAAACTGTTTTTT.

This chain joins TRBV27 and TRBJ1-2; D gene unclear. V lost 3 bases and J lost 5, with 22 bases in between. Germline CDR1 reads MNHEY; CDR2 reads SMNVEV (reference sequence). The CDR3 consists of 17 residues. In DNA form, the CDR3 reads TGTGCCAGCAGTTTTCTCCGGGCCCAGGATTTCGGGTATGGCTACACCTTC. Protein sequence: CASSFLRAQDFGYGYTF.

The CDR3 DNA reads as TGTGCCAGCAGCGTACAGCGGGAAACAGATACGCAGTATTTT. This codes for CASSVQRETDTQYF. The genes are TRBV2 and TRBJ2-3; TRBD2 matches 7 bases. The CDR3 has 14 amino acids. The V segment lost 6 bases and the J segment 3 bases; nucleotides outside the gene matches: 6. The germline V gene has CDR1 SNHLY and CDR2 FYNNEI.

The CDR3 here is CASSLGVVRGSNNEQFF. CDR3 nucleotides: TGTGCCAGCAGCTTGGGGGTTGTGCGGGGGTCAAACAATGAGCAGTTCTTC. The chain joins TRBV5-4 to TRBJ2-1; 7 bases agree with TRBD2. The CDR3 extends over 17 amino acids. Germline CDR1 is SGHNT and CDR2 is YYREEE (reference sequence). V shed 0 bases and J 5 bases; nucleotides not matched to a gene: 11.

The V and J genes are TRBV7-2 and TRBJ2-7; 10 nucleotides agree with TRBD2. With V trimmed by 0 bases and J by 5 bases, 4 bases remained unmatched. The CDR3 has 15 amino acids. Germline V gene sequence: CDR1 SGHTA, CDR2 FQGNSA. In DNA, the CDR3 is TGTGCCAGCAGCTTAGCCGGGACTAGCGCGAACGAGCAGTACTTC. Residues: CASSLAGTSANEQYF.

V is TRBV14 and J is TRBJ2-5; D unresolved. This CDR3 has 12 residues. Trimming pared 5 bases from V and 5 bases from J, leaving 9 bases between. Germline V lookup: CDR1 SGHDN, CDR2 FVKESK. CDR3 protein: CASSTRGETQYF. CDR3 coding DNA: TGTGCCAGCAGCACCCGTGGGGAGACCCAGTACTTC.

The sample holds one count of this clone. The chain joins TRBV29-1 to TRBJ2-7; D gene ambiguous. The CDR3 is made up of 11 amino acids. Germline CDR1 is SQVTM and CDR2 is ANQGSEA. V was clipped by 4 bases and J by 3 bases, with 7 bases between them. DNA for the CDR3: TGCAGCGTTGTTTGGGACTACGAGCAGTACTTC. Protein: CSVVWDYEQYF.

This chain connects TRBV24-1 to TRBJ2-1, with 8 bases aligning to TRBD2. With 1 base clipped from V and 7 bases from J, the junction kept 2 bases outside the gene matches. This CDR3 comprises 14 residues. Germline V lookup: CDR1 KGHDR, CDR2 SFDVKD. The CDR3 reads CATSDFERENEQFF. CDR3 nucleotides: TGTGCCACCAGTGATTTCGAGCGGGAGAATGAGCAGTTCTTC.

This chain links TRBV5-5 with TRBJ2-3; weak D call: TRBD2 (5 bases). The CDR3 has 16 residues. Germline lookup yields CDR1 SGHKS and CDR2 YYEKEE (reference sequence). V lost 4 bases and J 5 bases, leaving 20 bases between the germline ends. This chain's CDR3 is CASSITMTTRGDTQYF. The CDR3 coding sequence is TGTGCCAGCAGCATTACAATGACTACCCGGGGAGATACGCAGTATTTT.

The chain has TRBV21-1 and TRBJ2-5; the table gives TRBD2 as D, unverified against the DNA. TRBV21-1 constitutes a pseudogene. The CDR3 contains 13 residues. CDR3 in amino acids: CASSKALGETQYF. CDR3 nucleotides: TGTGCCAGCAGCAAAGCACTAGGGGAGACCCAGTACTTC.

This clone was recorded only once. The genes are TRBV5-1 and TRBJ1-1; 7 bases align to TRBD1. With 0 bases clipped from V and 5 bases from J, the junction kept 7 bases outside the gene matches. The CDR3 spans 15 residues. Germline V gene sequence: CDR1 SGHRS, CDR2 YFSETQ. CDR3 residues: CASSLAGGGRTEAFF. The CDR3 nucleotides read TGCGCCAGCAGCTTGGCCGGAGGGGGCCGGACTGAAGCTTTCTTT.

The CDR3 sequence: CASSNRGNGDTQYF. The CDR3 DNA follows: TGCGCCAGCAGCAACAGGGGGAATGGAGATACGCAGTATTTT. The chain employs TRBV5-1 and TRBJ2-3, with TRBD1 identical over 8 bases. CDR1 SGHRS and CDR2 YFSETQ come from the germline V gene. Unmatched junction bases numbered 6, after V lost 4 bases and J lost 5 bases. There are 14 residues in the CDR3.

This clone was observed a few times. The V call is TRBV11-2, the J call TRBJ2-1; D gene unclear. The CDR3 extends over 14 amino acids. V lost 7 bases and J 4 bases, leaving 14 bases between the germline ends. CDR1 is SGHAT, CDR2 FQNNGV, per germline. As DNA, the CDR3 is TGTGCCAGCACCCGACGACACCTTTACAATGAGCAGTTCTTC. It encodes CASTRRHLYNEQFF. Drawing the rest from reference TRBV11-2 and TRBJ2-1, the complete variable domain is EAGVAQSPRYKIIEKRQSVAFWCNPISGHATLYWYQQILGQGPKLLIQFQNNGVVDDSQLPKDRFSAERLKGVDSTLKIQPAKLEDSAVYLCASTRRHLYNEQFFGPGTRLTVL.

The chain carries TRBV19 and TRBJ2-3; D unresolved. Germline CDR1 reads LNHDA; CDR2 reads SQIVND (reference sequence). CDR3 size: 15 residues. Trimming pared 6 bases from V and 1 base from J, leaving 14 bases between. The CDR3 coding sequence is TGTGCCAGTAGACACCCGGGCCTACGCACAGATACGCAGTATTTT. Translating it yields CASRHPGLRTDTQYF.

This rearrangement joins TRBV11-2 to TRBJ1-1, with unresolved D. The CDR3 runs 13 residues. Trimming removed 1 base at V and 3 bases at J, with 6 bases between. CDR1 SGHAT and CDR2 FQNNGV come from the germline V gene. The CDR3 reads CASSLGLDTEAFF. The DNA of the CDR3 is TGTGCCAGCAGCTTAGGGCTGGACACTGAAGCTTTCTTT.

This chain links TRBV18 with TRBJ2-7; D uncertain. V was trimmed by 2 bases and J by 2 bases, leaving 10 bases between them. The CDR3 is 14 residues long. Germline CDR1 reads KGHSH; CDR2 reads LQKENI. The CDR3 DNA sequence: TGTGCCAGCTCACCAGAAGCAGGTCCCTACGAGCAGTACTTC. Protein: CASSPEAGPYEQYF.

This clone was counted between two and nine times. The genes are TRBV7-2 and TRBJ1-6; no clear D. Germline V gives CDR1 SGHTA, CDR2 FQGNSA. V gave up 2 bases and J gave up 10 bases, with 15 bases separating them. There are 15 residues in the CDR3. CDR3 sequence reads: CASSLPWRPGSPLHF. DNA for the CDR3: TGTGCCAGCAGCTTACCGTGGAGGCCGGGGTCACCCCTCCACTTT.

CDR3 amino acids: CATSRDRVGAKNIQYF. DNA for the CDR3: TGTGCCACCAGCAGAGATCGGGTGGGTGCCAAAAACATTCAGTACTTC. This sequence joins TRBV15 and TRBJ2-4; D uncertain. The CDR3 is 16 residues long. V gave up 0 bases and J gave up 1 base, with 10 bases separating them. In germline, CDR1 is LNHNV, CDR2 YYDKDF (reference sequence). Combining the CDR3 with reference TRBV15 and TRBJ2-4 gives the whole variable domain DAMVIQNPRYQVTQFGKPVTLSCSQTLNHNVMYWYQQKSSQAPKLLFHYYDKDFNNEADTPDNFQSRRPNTSFCFLDIRSPGLGDTAMYLCATSRDRVGAKNIQYFGAGTRLSVL.

This rearrangement joins TRBV18 to TRBJ2-2; TRBD1 might be the D (6 bases). There are 15 residues in the CDR3. Trimming left V 3 bases short and J 3 bases short, with 11 bases between. CDR1 and CDR2 (germline): KGHSH, LQKENI. CDR3 sequence (DNA): TGTGCCAGCTCACCGCTATACAGGGACACCGGGGAGCTGTTTTTT. Translated, it gives CASSPLYRDTGELFF.

This clone has just one count. The chain employs TRBV14 and TRBJ2-3, with TRBD2 matching 12 bases. Per germline, CDR1 SGHDN and CDR2 FVKESK. This CDR3 is 15 amino acids long. The ends lost 2 bases at V and 6 bases at J; junction bases unmatched: 3. The CDR3 is CASSQLTSGRDTQYF. The CDR3, as DNA: TGTGCCAGCAGCCAATTAACTAGCGGGAGGGATACGCAGTATTTT.

In its sample, this clone was seen a few times. The J gene is TRBJ2-1, the V gene TRBV4-3; maybe TRBD1 (5 bases). The CDR3 loop spans 20 amino acids. Germline assignment: CDR1 LGHNA and CDR2 YSLEER. V was trimmed by 0 bases and J by 5 bases, leaving 26 bases between them. DNA of the CDR3: TGCGCCAGCAGCCAAGATGGGGCTAGTTTACGACGATCGGCCCACAATGAGCAGTTCTTC. Amino acid sequence: CASSQDGASLRRSAHNEQFF.

The rearrangement joins TRBV19 to TRBJ1-3; the D is unclear. The CDR3 is made up of 14 amino acids. CDR1 and CDR2 from the germline V gene are LNHDA and SQIVND (reference sequence). V shed 8 bases and J shed 0 bases, with 11 bases lying between them. The chain's CDR3 is CASQYTVSGNTIYF. The CDR3 DNA reads TGTGCCAGTCAGTACACTGTCTCTGGAAACACCATATATTTT.

The chain couples TRBV19 to TRBJ1-1; 7 nucleotides match TRBD1. V dropped 6 bases and J dropped 3; count of bases not matched to a gene: 4. This CDR3 is built from 13 residues. Looked up from germline, CDR1 is LNHDA and CDR2 is SQIVND (reference sequence). The CDR3 sequence is CASRRQGHTEAFF. The CDR3 DNA sequence: TGTGCCAGTAGGCGACAGGGTCACACTGAAGCTTTCTTT.

The CDR3 loop is CSVAKTPGPGELFF. CDR3 nucleotide sequence: TGCAGCGTTGCGAAGACCCCCGGACCCGGGGAGCTGTTTTTT. The chain uses TRBV29-1 and TRBJ2-2; D is undetermined. Trimming removed 4 bases from V and 6 bases from J, with 15 bases in between. The CDR3 sequence is 14 residues long. Germline CDR1 reads SQVTM; CDR2 reads ANQGSEA.

The chain has TRBV7-2 and TRBJ2-1; no clear D. The CDR3 has 13 residues. V lost 2 bases and J 13 bases, leaving 15 bases between the germline ends. Per germline, CDR1 SGHTA and CDR2 FQGNSA. CDR3 amino acids: CASSLYQLDLQFF. The CDR3 DNA reads TGTGCCAGCAGCTTATACCAGTTGGATCTCCAGTTCTTC.

Concerning this clone: This CDR3 is also generated by other DNA sequences in the sample. The V call is TRBV18, the J call TRBJ2-7, with 11 positions matching TRBD1. CDR1 is KGHSH and CDR2 is LQKENI in the germline V gene. With 2 bases clipped from V and 3 bases from J, the junction kept 0 bases outside the gene matches. This CDR3 region has 14 residues. For the CDR3, the DNA is TGTGCCAGCTCACCAGGGACAGGGGGCTACGAGCAGTACTTC. It translates to CASSPGTGGYEQYF.

This chain joins TRBV3-1 (or the pseudogene TRBV3-2) and TRBJ1-2, with D unresolved. The germline V and J ends were trimmed by 2 bases and 5 bases, with 6 bases remaining between them. The CDR3 totals 12 residues. Germline V lookup: CDR1 LGHDT, CDR2 YNNKEL (reference sequence). The CDR3 DNA reads as TGTGCCAGCAGCCAAACGGATTATGGCTACACCTTC. Its translation: CASSQTDYGYTF.

The chain has TRBV6-5 and TRBJ1-5, with 7 bases aligning to TRBD1. Looked up from germline, CDR1 is MNHEY and CDR2 is SVGAGI. J lost 3 bases, V lost 5 bases, and 7 bases had no gene match. The CDR3 runs to 15 residues. For the CDR3, the DNA is TGTGCCAGCAGTCACCGGGACAGATCCAATCAGCCCCAGCATTTT. This encodes CASSHRDRSNQPQHF.